This T cell receptor (beta chain) was observed in a study of blood T cell repertoires in COVID-19. On the study more broadly: Material from acute and convalescent COVID-19 was sourced from the United States, Italy and Spain. T cells, B-cell-depleted T cells, or PBMCs supplied cDNA or gDNA.

The CDR3 spans 16 residues. Germline V lookup: CDR1 SGDLS, CDR2 YYNGEE. V shed 0 bases and J 3 bases; nucleotides not matched to a gene: 5. Authors' data handling: Amplification of reference gene primers was used by the study to estimate nucleated cell counts. The repertoire was sequenced with immunoSEQ multiplex PCR; TCRdb's copy has only in-frame clones and lacks some. For V, J and clone size, that table is used; D and trimming come from the DNA. The table lists more than 300,000 clones, approximately 85% of them singletons. This TCR came from a woman aged 45-59 years with acute or convalescent COVID-19. The chain has TRBV9 and TRBJ2-3, with 9 bases lining up with TRBD2. The material sequenced was peripheral blood. The CDR3 is CASSVGIAGATDTQYF. For the CDR3, the DNA is TGTGCCAGCAGCGTAGGAATAGCGGGGGCAACAGATACGCAGTATTTT.